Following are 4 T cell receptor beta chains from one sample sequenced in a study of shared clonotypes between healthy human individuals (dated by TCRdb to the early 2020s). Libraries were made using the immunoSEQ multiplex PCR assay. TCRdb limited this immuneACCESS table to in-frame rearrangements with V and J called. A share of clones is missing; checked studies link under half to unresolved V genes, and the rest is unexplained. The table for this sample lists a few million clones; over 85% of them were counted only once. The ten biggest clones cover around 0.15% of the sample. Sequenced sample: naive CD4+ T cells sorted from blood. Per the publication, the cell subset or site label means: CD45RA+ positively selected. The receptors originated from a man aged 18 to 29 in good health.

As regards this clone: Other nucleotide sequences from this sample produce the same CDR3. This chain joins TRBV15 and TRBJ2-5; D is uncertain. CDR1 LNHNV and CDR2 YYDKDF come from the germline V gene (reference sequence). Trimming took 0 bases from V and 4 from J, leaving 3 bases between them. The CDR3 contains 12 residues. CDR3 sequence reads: CATSREGETQYF. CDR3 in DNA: TGTGCCACCAGCAGAGAAGGAGAGACCCAGTACTTC.

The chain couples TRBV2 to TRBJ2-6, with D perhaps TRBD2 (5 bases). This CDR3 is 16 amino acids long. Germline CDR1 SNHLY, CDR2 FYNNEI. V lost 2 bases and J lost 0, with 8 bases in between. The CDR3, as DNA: TGTGCCAGCAGTGAATTGGGGAGCTCTGGGGCCAACGTCCTGACTTTC. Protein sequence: CASSELGSSGANVLTF.

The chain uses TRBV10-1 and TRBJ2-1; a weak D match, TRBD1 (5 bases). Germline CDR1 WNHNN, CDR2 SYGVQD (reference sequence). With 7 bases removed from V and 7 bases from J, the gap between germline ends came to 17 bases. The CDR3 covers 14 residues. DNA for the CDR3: TGCGCCAGCACGGCAGGGCCGAACAATAATGAGCAGTTCTTC. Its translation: CASTAGPNNNEQFF.

The CDR3 here is CASSEGVAYNSPLHF. As DNA, the CDR3 is TGTGCCAGCAGTGAGGGGGTAGCCTATAATTCACCCCTCCACTTT. V is TRBV6-1 and J is TRBJ1-6, with D possibly matching TRBD1 (5 bases). The CDR3 extends over 15 amino acids. The germline V gene encodes CDR1 MNHNS and CDR2 SASEGT. V was cut by 3 bases and J by 2 bases, with 8 bases left in between.